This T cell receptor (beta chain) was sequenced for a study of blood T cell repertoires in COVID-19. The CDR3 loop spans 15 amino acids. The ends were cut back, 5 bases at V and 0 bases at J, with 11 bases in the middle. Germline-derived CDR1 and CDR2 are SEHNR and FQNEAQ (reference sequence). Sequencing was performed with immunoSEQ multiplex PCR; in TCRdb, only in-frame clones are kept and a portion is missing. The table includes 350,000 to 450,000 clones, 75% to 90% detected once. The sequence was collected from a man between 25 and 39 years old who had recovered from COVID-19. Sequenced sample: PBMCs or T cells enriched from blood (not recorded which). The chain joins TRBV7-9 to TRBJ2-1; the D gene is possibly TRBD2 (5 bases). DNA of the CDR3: TGTGCCAGCAGCAGCCCTCGGGGCTCCTACAATGAGCAGTTCTTC. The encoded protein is CASSSPRGSYNEQFF.